Following are 13 T cell receptor beta chains from one sample sequenced in a study of T cells in Graves' hyperthyroidism and ophthalmopathy. Amplification of TCR beta CDR3 regions used RNA as the template. Primed by the HTBI set, a first-round RT-PCR was run on the TCR CDR3. TCRdb re-called the multiplex PCR reads through MiXCR, storing one row per CDR3 protein. Of around 290,000 distinct CDR3 sequences in the sample, 10% to 15% were seen once. Sequencing used blood. The receptor source for this set is a woman in her twenties or thirties with Graves' hyperthyroidism that later progressed to Graves' ophthalmopathy.

The gene calls are TRBV6-1 and TRBJ1-6; the match to TRBD1 covers 9 bases. V lost 6 bases, J lost 9 bases, and 6 bases stayed unmatched. This CDR3 is 14 amino acids long. Germline assignment: CDR1 MNHNS and CDR2 SASEGT. CDR3 amino acids: CASSPGTGTSPLHF. The CDR3 DNA is TGTGCCAGCAGCCCCGGGACAGGGACTTCACCCCTCCACTTT.

The J gene is TRBJ1-2, the V gene TRBV4-1; D is possibly TRBD1 (5 bases). This CDR3 spans 14 amino acids. CDR1 MGHRA and CDR2 YSYEKL come from the germline V gene. The ends were cut back, 5 bases at V and 2 bases at J, with 12 bases in the middle. Here the CDR3 DNA reads TGCGCCAGCAGCGGACATAGGGCCAACTATGGCTACACCTTC. Its protein product is CASSGHRANYGYTF.

Ten or more counts support this clonotype. The chain carries TRBV15 and TRBJ2-7; the match to TRBD2 covers 13 bases. Germline V lookup: CDR1 LNHNV, CDR2 YYDKDF (reference sequence). After removal of 8 bases from V and 4 bases from J, the junction contained 2 bases not matched to a gene. The CDR3 has 13 amino acids. Here the CDR3 reads CATATSGRYEQYF. The CDR3 DNA is TGTGCCACCGCGACTAGCGGGAGGTACGAGCAGTACTTC. Drawing the rest from reference TRBV15 and TRBJ2-7, the complete variable domain is DAMVIQNPRYQVTQFGKPVTLSCSQTLNHNVMYWYQQKSSQAPKLLFHYYDKDFNNEADTPDNFQSRRPNTSFCFLDIRSPGLGDTAMYLCATATSGRYEQYFGPGTRLTVT.

This clonotype was observed a few times. CDR3 coding DNA: TGTGCCAGCAGCTCCAAGCTACAGGGTCAACGGGAGACCCAGTACTTC. This translates into CASSSKLQGQRETQYF. The V gene is TRBV11-1, the J gene TRBJ2-5, with D possibly TRBD1 on 6 matching bases. V was cut by 4 bases and J by 5 bases, with 20 bases left in between. The CDR3 loop spans 16 amino acids. Per the germline V gene, CDR1 is SGHAT and CDR2 is FQDESV (reference sequence).

This clonotype has at least ten counts. The chain uses TRBV3-1 and TRBJ2-4; D gene unclear. Germline assignment: CDR1 LGHDT and CDR2 YNNKEL (reference sequence). Trimming pared 0 bases from V and 2 bases from J, leaving 8 bases between. This CDR3 is 15 amino acids long. Here the CDR3 reads CASSQDSFTKNIQYF. CDR3 coding DNA: TGTGCCAGCAGCCAAGATAGCTTTACCAAAAACATTCAGTACTTC.

This clonotype was recorded at least ten times. The V gene is TRBV7-2, the J gene TRBJ2-1, with D possibly TRBD1 on 6 matching bases. CDR3 length equals 12 residues. CDR1 SGHTA and CDR2 FQGNSA come from the germline V gene. The V end was cut by 1 base, the J end by 8 bases, with 6 bases between. CDR3 bases: TGTGCCAGCAGCTTAGGGGGGCATGAGCAGTTCTTC. It translates to CASSLGGHEQFF. Based on the CDR3 plus reference TRBV7-2 and TRBJ2-1, the full variable domain is GAGVSQSPSNKVTEKGKDVELRCDPISGHTALYWYRQSLGQGLEFLIYFQGNSAPDKSGLPSDRFSAERTGGSVSTLTIQRTQQEDSAVYLCASSLGGHEQFFGPGTRLTVL.

The CDR3 sequence is CATSPRSSVYEQYF. The CDR3 DNA follows: TGTGCCACCTCACCCCGGTCTAGCGTGTACGAGCAGTACTTC. This rearrangement joins TRBV19 to TRBJ2-7; D is perhaps TRBD2 (6 bases). Germline loops: CDR1 LNHDA, CDR2 SQIVND (reference sequence). CDR3 length equals 14 residues. Between the trimmed V and J ends, which lost 10 bases and 4 bases, there was a span of 20 bases.

This clonotype was detected a few times. The chain uses TRBV19 and TRBJ2-7; D perhaps matches TRBD1 (6 bases). V lost 3 bases and J lost 4, with 13 bases in between. Germline V CDR1 and CDR2: LNHDA, SQIVND (reference sequence). There are 14 residues in the CDR3. The CDR3 nucleotides are TGTGCCAGTAGTATGAGGACAGATAAGTACGAGCAGTACTTC. It yields the protein CASSMRTDKYEQYF.

This clonotype was recorded many times. The rearrangement links TRBV27 to TRBJ2-5, with 9 bases lining up with TRBD2. The V segment lost 6 bases and the J segment 3 bases; nucleotides outside the gene matches: 8. The germline V gene encodes CDR1 MNHEY and CDR2 SMNVEV (reference sequence). The CDR3 contains 15 residues. Written as DNA, the CDR3 is TGTGCCAGCAGGCAAACCATAGCGGGAGAAGAGACCCAGTACTTC. Translated: CASRQTIAGEETQYF.

There are many counts of this clonotype. The V and J genes are TRBV28 and TRBJ2-7; maybe TRBD1 (5 bases). The CDR3 contains 13 residues. Germline V gene data show CDR1 as MDHEN and CDR2 as SYDVKM. Deletions cut 6 bases from V and 5 bases from J, with 14 bases between. The DNA of the CDR3 is TGTGCCAGCAGCACGGGTCCCAGGGACGAGCAGTACTTC. Translated, it gives CASSTGPRDEQYF. The whole variable domain, filled in from reference TRBV28 and TRBJ2-7, reads DVKVTQSSRYLVKRTGEKVFLECVQDMDHENMFWYRQDPGLGLRLIYFSYDVKMKEKGDIPEGYSVSREKKERFSLILESASTNQTSMYLCASSTGPRDEQYFGPGTRLTVT.

This clonotype was picked up a small number of times. This may arise from a read error, as a much more abundant clone is one base away. The genes are TRBV30 and TRBJ2-3; TRBD2 aligns across 7 bases. The length of the CDR3 is 14 residues. CDR1 and CDR2 (germline): GTSNPN, SVGIG (reference sequence). CDR3 in DNA: TGTGCCTGGAGCCAAGCGGGGCTCACAGATGCGCAGTATTTT. Its protein is CAWSQAGLTDAQYF.

This clonotype has a handful of counts. J is TRBJ2-3 and V is TRBV7-9; the match to TRBD1 covers 10 bases. The length of the CDR3 is 16 residues. Germline CDR1 and CDR2: SEHNR and FQNEAQ (reference sequence). The J segment lost 2 bases and the V segment lost 5 bases, leaving 7 bases of the junction unmatched. Here the CDR3 DNA reads TGTGCCAGCAGCATGCCCGGGACAGGGGTCACAGATACGCAGTATTTT. Amino acid sequence: CASSMPGTGVTDTQYF.

In its sample, this clonotype was seen many times. The V and J genes are TRBV7-9 and TRBJ2-2; possibly TRBD1 or TRBD2 for D (6 bases each). With 5 bases removed from V and 3 bases from J, the gap between germline ends came to 16 bases. CDR3 length: 16 amino acids. The germline gives CDR1 SEHNR, CDR2 FQNEAQ (reference sequence). CDR3 sequence (DNA): TGTGCCAGCAGCCCTGCTTCGGGGGCCGACACCGGGGAGCTGTTTTTT. Amino acids: CASSPASGADTGELFF. The whole variable domain, filled in from reference TRBV7-9 and TRBJ2-2, reads DTGVSQNPRHKITKRGQNVTFRCDPISEHNRLYWYRQTLGQGPEFLTYFQNEAQLEKSRLLSDRFSAERPKGSFSTLEIQRTEQGDSAMYLCASSPASGADTGELFFGEGSRLTVL.